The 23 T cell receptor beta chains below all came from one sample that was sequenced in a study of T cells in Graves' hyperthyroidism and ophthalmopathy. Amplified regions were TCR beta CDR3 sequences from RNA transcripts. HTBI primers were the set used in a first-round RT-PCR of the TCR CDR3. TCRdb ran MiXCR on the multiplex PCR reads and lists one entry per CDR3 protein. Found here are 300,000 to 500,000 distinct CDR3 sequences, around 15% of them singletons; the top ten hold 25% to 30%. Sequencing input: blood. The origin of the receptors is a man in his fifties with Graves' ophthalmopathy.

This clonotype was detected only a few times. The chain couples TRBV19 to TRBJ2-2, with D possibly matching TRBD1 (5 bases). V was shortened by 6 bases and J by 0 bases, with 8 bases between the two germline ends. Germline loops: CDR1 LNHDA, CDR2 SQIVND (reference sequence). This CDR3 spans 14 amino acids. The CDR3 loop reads CASRTDPNTGELFF. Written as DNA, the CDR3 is TGTGCCAGTAGGACAGACCCGAACACCGGGGAGCTGTTTTTT.

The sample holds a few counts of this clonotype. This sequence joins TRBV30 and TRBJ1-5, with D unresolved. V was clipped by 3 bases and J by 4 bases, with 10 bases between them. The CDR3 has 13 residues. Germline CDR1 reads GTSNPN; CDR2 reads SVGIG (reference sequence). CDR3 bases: TGTGCCTGGAGCCTCAGAGCTAATCAGCCCCAGCATTTT. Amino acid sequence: CAWSLRANQPQHF. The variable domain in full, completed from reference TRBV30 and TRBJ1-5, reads SQTIHQWPATLVQPVGSPLSLECTVEGTSNPNLYWYRQAAGRGLQLLFYSVGIGQISSEVPQNLSASRPQDRQFILSSKKLLLSDSGFYLCAWSLRANQPQHFGDGTRLSIL.

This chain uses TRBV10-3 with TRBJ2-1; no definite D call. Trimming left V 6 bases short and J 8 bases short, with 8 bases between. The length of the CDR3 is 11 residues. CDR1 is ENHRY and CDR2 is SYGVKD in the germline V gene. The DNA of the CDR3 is TGTGCCATCAGCAAGGCCCATGAGCAGTTCTTC. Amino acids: CAISKAHEQFF.

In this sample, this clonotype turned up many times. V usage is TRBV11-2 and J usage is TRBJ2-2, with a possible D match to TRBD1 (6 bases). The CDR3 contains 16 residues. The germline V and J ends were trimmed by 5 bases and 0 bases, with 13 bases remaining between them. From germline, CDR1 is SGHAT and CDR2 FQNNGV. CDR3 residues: CASSRRDTSNTGELFF. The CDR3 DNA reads TGTGCCAGCAGCCGCCGGGACACTTCGAACACCGGGGAGCTGTTTTTT.

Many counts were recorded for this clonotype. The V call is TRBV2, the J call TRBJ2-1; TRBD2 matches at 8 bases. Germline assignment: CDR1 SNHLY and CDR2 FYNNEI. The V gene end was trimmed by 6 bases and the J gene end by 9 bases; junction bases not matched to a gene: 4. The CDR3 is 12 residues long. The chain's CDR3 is CASRAGTSEQFF. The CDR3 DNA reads TGTGCCAGCAGGGCGGGGACTAGTGAGCAGTTCTTC. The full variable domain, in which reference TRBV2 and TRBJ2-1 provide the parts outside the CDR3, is EPEVTQTPSHQVTQMGQEVILRCVPISNHLYFYWYRQILGQKVEFLVSFYNNEISEKSEIFDDQFSVERPDGSNFTLKIRSTKLEDSAMYFCASRAGTSEQFFGPGTRLTVL.

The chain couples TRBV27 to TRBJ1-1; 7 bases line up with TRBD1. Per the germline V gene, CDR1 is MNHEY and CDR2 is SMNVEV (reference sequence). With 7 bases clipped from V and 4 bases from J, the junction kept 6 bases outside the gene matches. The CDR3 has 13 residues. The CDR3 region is CASKEGAITEAFF. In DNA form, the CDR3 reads TGTGCCAGCAAAGAGGGGGCAATCACTGAAGCTTTCTTT.

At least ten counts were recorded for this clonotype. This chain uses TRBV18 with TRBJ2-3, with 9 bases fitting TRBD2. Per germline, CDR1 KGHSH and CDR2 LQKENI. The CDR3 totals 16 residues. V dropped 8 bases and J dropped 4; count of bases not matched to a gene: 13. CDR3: CASKGVAGGPADTQYF. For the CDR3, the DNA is TGTGCCAGCAAGGGCGTTGCGGGAGGGCCGGCAGATACGCAGTATTTT.

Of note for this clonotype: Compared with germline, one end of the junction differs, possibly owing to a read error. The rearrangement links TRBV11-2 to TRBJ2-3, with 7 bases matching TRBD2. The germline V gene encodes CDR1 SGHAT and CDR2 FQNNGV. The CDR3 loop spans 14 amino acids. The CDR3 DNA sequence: TGTGCCAACAGCTTATGGGGGGGGACAGATACGCAGTATTTT. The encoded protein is CANSLWGGTDTQYF.

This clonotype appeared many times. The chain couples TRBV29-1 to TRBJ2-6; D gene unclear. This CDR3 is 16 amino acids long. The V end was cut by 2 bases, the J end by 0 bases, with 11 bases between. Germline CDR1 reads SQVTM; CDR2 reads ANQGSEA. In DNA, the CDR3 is TGCAGCGTTGAAATTAGAGAGCTCTCTGGGGCCAACGTCCTGACTTTC. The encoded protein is CSVEIRELSGANVLTF.

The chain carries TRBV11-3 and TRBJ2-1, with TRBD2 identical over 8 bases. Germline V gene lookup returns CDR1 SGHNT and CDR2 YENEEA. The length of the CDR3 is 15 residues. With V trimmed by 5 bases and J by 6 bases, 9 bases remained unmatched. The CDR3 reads CASSPRSSGFNEQFF. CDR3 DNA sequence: TGTGCCAGCAGCCCCCGATCTAGCGGGTTCAATGAGCAGTTCTTC.

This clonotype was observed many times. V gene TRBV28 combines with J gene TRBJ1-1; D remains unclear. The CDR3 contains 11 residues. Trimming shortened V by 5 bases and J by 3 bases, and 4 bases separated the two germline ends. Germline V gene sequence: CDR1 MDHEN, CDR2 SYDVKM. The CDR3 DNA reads TGTGCCAGCAGTCCACACACTGAAGCTTTCTTT. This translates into CASSPHTEAFF.

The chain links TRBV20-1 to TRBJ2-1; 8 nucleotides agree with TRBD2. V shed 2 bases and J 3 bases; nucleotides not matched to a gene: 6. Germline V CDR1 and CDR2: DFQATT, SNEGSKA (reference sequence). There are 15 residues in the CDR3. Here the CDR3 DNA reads TGCAGTGCTAGATGGGGTGCGGGAGGCTACAATGAGCAGTTCTTC. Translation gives CSARWGAGGYNEQFF.

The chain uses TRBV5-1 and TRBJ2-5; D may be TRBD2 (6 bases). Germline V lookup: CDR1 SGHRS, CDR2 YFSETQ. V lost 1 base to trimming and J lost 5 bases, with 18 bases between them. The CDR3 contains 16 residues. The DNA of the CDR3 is TGCGCCAGCAGCTTGAGGAGGGAGGATTTCGAGGAGACCCAGTACTTC. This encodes CASSLRREDFEETQYF.

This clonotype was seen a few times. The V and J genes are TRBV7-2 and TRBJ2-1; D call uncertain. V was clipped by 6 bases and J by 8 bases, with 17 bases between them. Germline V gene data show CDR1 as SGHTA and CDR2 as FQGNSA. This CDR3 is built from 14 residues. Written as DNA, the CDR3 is TGTGCCAGCAGGAGGTATCAAGTTAGGGATGAGCAGTTCTTC. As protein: CASRRYQVRDEQFF.

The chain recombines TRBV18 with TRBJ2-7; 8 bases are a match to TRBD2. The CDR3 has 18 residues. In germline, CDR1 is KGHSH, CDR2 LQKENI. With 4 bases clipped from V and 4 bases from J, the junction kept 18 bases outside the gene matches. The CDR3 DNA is TGTGCCAGCTCACGGGAACCGGGACTAGGATCAACCGGGTACGAGCAGTACTTC. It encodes CASSREPGLGSTGYEQYF.

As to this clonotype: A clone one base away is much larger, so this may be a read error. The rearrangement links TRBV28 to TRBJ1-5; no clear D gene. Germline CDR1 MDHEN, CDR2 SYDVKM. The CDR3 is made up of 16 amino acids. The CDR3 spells CASSPINRNSNQPQDF. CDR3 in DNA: TGTGCCAGCAGCCCAATTAATAGGAATAGCAATCAGCCCCAGGATTTT.

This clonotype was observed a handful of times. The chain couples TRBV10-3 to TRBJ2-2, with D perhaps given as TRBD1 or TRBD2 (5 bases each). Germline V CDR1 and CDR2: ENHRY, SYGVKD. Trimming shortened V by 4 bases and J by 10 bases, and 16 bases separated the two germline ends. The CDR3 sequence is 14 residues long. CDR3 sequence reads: CAISATGLGKELFF. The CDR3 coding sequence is TGTGCCATCAGTGCGACGGGGCTGGGGAAGGAGCTGTTTTTT.

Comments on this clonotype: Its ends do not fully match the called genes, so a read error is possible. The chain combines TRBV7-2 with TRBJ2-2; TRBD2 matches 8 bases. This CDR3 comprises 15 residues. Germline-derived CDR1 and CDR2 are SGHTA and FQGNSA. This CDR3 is CAESSGSGNPGELFF. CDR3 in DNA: TGTGCCGAATCAAGCGGGAGTGGGAACCCCGGGGAGCTGTTTTTT.

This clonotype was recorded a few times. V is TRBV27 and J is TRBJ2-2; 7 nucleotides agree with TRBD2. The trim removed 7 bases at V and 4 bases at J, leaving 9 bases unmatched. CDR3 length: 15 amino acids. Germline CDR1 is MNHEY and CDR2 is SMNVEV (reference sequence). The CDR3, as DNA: TGTGCCAGCAAAACGGGACTACCAATCACCGGGGAGCTGTTTTTT. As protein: CASKTGLPITGELFF.

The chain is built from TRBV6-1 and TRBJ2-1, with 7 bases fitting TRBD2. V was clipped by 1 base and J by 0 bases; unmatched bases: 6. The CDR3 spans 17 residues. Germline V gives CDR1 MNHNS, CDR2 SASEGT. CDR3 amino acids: CASSEEASGPSYNEQFF. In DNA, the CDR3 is TGTGCCAGCAGTGAAGAGGCTAGCGGACCCTCCTACAATGAGCAGTTCTTC.

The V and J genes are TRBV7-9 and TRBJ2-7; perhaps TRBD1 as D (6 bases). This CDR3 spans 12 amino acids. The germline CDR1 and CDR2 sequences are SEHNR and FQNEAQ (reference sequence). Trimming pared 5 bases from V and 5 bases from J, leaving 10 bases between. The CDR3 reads CASSLSGDEQYF. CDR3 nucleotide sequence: TGTGCCAGCAGCCTGTCAGGGGACGAGCAGTACTTC. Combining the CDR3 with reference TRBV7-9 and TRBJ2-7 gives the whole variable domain DTGVSQNPRHKITKRGQNVTFRCDPISEHNRLYWYRQTLGQGPEFLTYFQNEAQLEKSRLLSDRFSAERPKGSFSTLEIQRTEQGDSAMYLCASSLSGDEQYFGPGTRLTVT.

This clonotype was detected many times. CDR3 nucleotide sequence: TGCGCCAGCGGGGACGGGGGAGTGACTGAAGCTTTCTTT. Its translation: CASGDGGVTEAFF. The chain uses TRBV5-1 and TRBJ1-1, with D possibly TRBD1 on 5 matching bases. V was shortened by 7 bases and J by 5 bases, with 15 bases between the two germline ends. Germline CDR1 is SGHRS and CDR2 is YFSETQ. The CDR3 extends over 13 amino acids. The full variable domain, in which reference TRBV5-1 and TRBJ1-1 provide the parts outside the CDR3, is KAGVTQTPRYLIKTRGQQVTLSCSPISGHRSVSWYQQTPGQGLQFLFEYFSETQRNKGNFPGRFSGRQFSNSRSEMNVSTLELGDSALYLCASGDGGVTEAFFGQGTRLTVV.

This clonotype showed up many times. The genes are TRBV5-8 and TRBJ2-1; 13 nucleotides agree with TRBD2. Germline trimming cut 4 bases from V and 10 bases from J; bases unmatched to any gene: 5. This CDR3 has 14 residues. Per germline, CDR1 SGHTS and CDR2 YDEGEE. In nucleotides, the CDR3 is TGTGCCAGCAGCCGTACTAGCGGGAGGGCCGAGCAGTTCTTC. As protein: CASSRTSGRAEQFF.